The source of this T cell receptor (beta chain) is a study of blood T cell repertoires in COVID-19. V lost 8 bases and J lost 3; bases outside the gene matches: 6. In germline, CDR1 is MNHEY, CDR2 SMNVEV (reference sequence). This CDR3 is built from 13 residues. Profiled with immunoSEQ multiplex PCR; TCRdb holds only in-frame clones, not every one. The sample lists 200,000 or so clones, more than 85% seen once, with approximately 0.77% in the top ten. This rearrangement joins TRBV27 to TRBJ1-1, with TRBD1 matching over 7 bases. The TCR comes from a man between 60 and 75 years old with COVID-19, enrolled during active disease. Sequenced input: peripheral blood. The DNA of the CDR3 is TGTGCCAGCTCCCTGACAGGGTACACTGAAGCTTTCTTT. Protein product: CASSLTGYTEAFF.